This TCR beta chain was retrieved from a study of blood T cells in healthy people across ages. A sample-barcoded 5' primer and a J-beta primer mix were used in a second PCR of roughly 7 to 11 cycles. TCRdb re-called the 5' RACE reads through MiXCR, storing one row per CDR3 protein. The sample lists about 930,000 distinct CDR3 sequences; 25% to 35% were seen once. Study results and limitations: In long-lived donors, naive CD4+ cell counts and diversity exceeded those of aged donors.

The study recruited healthy Caucasian donors from Russia who were aged about 6 to 95. Trimming pared 3 bases from V and 5 bases from J, leaving 10 bases between. CDR1 is MNHEY and CDR2 is SMNVEV in the germline V gene (reference sequence). The CDR3 covers 14 residues. This clonotype occurred many times. The target antigen is unknown. These data were also reused for a study on T cells of mothers and their children. That study reports: During the second PCR, the M1S primer introduced sample barcodes along with 2-4 random nucleotides. Related mother-child pairs showed slightly higher but non-significant overlap than unrelated pairs.

The sequence derives from a woman aged 40 to 55 in good health. This rearrangement joins TRBV27 to TRBJ1-4; D remains ambiguous. Source material: blood. CDR3 bases: TGTGCCAGCAGTTTGGGTTATACCAATGAAAAACTGTTTTTT. Amino acid sequence: CASSLGYTNEKLFF.